The sequence of this T cell receptor beta chain was determined in a study of blood T cell repertoires in COVID-19. Assay used: immunoSEQ multiplex PCR; TCRdb lists only in-frame clones, some missing. The data show under 250,000 clones, 81% seen once. Germline CDR1 SEHNR, CDR2 FQNEAQ (reference sequence). The CDR3 runs 16 residues. Trimming took 5 bases from V and 1 from J, leaving 15 bases between them. J is TRBJ2-1 and V is TRBV7-9, with a tentative D call TRBD1 (6 bases). The receptor comes from a woman between 50 and 59 years old with acute COVID-19. Sequencing was carried out using PBMCs or T cells enriched from blood (not recorded which). The CDR3 sequence is CASSPFTGRSYNEQFF. The CDR3 DNA follows: TGTGCCAGCAGCCCCTTCACAGGGAGATCCTACAATGAGCAGTTCTTC.